The sequence of this T cell receptor (beta chain) was determined in a study of blood T cells in healthy people across ages. The CDR3 runs 17 residues. After removal of 4 bases from V and 7 bases from J, the junction contained 18 bases not matched to a gene. CDR1 and CDR2 (germline): MNHEY, SVGEGT. The authors ran a second PCR of roughly 6 to 11 cycles using a sample-barcoded 5' primer and a J-beta primer mix. One entry per CDR3 protein results from TCRdb running MiXCR on the 5' RACE reads. The table records some 1.5 million distinct CDR3 sequences, approximately 43% of them present only once. Isolating PBMCs gave at least 6.5 million of these cells per sample.

The sequenced sample was blood. The chain uses TRBV6-2 or TRBV6-3 and TRBJ2-7; TRBD2 matches at 8 bases. This clonotype originated in a woman aged 18-30 years in good health. CDR3 amino acids: CASSFTLREGNYNEQYF. In DNA form, the CDR3 reads TGTGCCAGCAGTTTTACGTTACGGGAGGGCAATTACAATGAGCAGTACTTC.